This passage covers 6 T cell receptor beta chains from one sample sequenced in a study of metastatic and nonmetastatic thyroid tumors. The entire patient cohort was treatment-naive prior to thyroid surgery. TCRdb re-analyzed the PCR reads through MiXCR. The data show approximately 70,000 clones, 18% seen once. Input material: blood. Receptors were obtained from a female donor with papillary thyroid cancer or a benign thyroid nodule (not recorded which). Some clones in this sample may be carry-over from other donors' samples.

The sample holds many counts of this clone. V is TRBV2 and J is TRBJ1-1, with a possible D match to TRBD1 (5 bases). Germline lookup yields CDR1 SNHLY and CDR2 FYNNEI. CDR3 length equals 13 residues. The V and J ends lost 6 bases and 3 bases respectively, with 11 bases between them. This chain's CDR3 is CASSYRLHTEAFF. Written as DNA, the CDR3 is TGTGCCAGCAGCTACAGGTTACACACTGAAGCTTTCTTT.

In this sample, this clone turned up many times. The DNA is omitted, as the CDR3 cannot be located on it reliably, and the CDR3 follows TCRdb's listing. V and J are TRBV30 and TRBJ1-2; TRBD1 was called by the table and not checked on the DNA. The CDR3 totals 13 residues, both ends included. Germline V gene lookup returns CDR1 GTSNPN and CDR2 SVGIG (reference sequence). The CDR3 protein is CAWSVGQGSRNTF.

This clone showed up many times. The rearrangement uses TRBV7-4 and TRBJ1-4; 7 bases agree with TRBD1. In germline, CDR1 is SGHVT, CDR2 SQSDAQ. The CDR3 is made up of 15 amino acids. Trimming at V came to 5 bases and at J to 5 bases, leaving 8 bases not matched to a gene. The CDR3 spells CASSRYRDRNEKLFF. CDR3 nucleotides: TGTGCCAGCAGCAGATACCGGGACAGAAATGAAAAACTGTTTTTT. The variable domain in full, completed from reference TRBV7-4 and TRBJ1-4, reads GAGVSQSPRYKVAKRGRDVALRCDSISGHVTLYWYRQTLGQGSEVLTYSQSDAQRDKSGRPSGRFSAERPERSVSTLKIQRTEQGDSAVYLCASSRYRDRNEKLFFGSGTQLSVL.

The CDR3 sequence: CASSYSGSRNIQYF. In DNA form, the CDR3 reads TGTGCCAGCAGTTATAGCGGGAGTCGGAACATTCAGTACTTC. The gene calls are TRBV11-2 and TRBJ2-4; TRBD2 matches at 9 bases. The V gene end was trimmed by 6 bases and the J gene end by 7 bases; junction bases not matched to a gene: 7. The CDR3 spans 14 residues. Germline-derived CDR1 and CDR2 are SGHAT and FQNNGV.

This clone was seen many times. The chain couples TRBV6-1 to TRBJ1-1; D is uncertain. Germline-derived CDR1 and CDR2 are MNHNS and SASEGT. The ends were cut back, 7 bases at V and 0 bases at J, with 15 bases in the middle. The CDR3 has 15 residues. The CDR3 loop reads CASTGTYGMNTEAFF. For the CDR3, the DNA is TGTGCCAGCACCGGCACCTACGGGATGAACACTGAAGCTTTCTTT.

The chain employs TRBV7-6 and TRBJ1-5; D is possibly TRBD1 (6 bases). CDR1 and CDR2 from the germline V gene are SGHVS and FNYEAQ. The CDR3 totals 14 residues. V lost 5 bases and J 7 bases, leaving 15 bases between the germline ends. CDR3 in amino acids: CASSPLGGMQPQHF. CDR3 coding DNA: TGTGCCAGCAGCCCCCTGGGGGGCATGCAGCCCCAGCATTTT.